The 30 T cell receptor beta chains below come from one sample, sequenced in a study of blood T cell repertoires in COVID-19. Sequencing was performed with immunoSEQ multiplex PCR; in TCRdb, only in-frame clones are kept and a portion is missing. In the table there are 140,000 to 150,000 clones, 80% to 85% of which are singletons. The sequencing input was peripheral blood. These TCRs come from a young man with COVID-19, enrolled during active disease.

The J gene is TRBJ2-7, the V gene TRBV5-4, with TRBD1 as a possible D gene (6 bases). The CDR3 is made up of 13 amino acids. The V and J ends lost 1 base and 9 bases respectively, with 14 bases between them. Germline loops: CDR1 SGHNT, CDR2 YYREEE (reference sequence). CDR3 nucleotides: TGTGCCAGCAGCTTGCCAGGGGCTATTGTGCAGTACTTC. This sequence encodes CASSLPGAIVQYF.

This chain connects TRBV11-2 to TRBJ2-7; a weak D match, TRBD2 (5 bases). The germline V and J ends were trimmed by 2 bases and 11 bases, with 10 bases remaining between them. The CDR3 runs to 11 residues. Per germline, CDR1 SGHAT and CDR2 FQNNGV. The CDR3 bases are TGTGCCAGCAGCTTATCTGTGGAGGAGTACTTC. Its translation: CASSLSVEEYF.

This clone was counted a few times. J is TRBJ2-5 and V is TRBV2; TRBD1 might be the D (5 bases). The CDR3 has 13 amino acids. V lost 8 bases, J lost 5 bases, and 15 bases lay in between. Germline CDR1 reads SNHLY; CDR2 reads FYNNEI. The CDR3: CASVKTVGETQYF. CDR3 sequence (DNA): TGTGCCAGCGTAAAGACAGTCGGGGAGACCCAGTACTTC.

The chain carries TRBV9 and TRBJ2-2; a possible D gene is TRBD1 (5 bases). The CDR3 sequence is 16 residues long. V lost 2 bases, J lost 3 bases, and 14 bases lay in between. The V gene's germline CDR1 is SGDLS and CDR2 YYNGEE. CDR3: CASSVRTPADTGELFF. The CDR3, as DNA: TGTGCCAGCAGCGTCCGGACACCCGCGGACACCGGGGAGCTGTTTTTT.

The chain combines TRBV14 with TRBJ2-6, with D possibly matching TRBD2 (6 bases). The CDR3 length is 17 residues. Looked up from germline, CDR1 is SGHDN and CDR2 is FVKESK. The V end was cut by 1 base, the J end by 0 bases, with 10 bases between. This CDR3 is CASSQGDWYSGANVLTF. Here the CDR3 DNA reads TGTGCCAGCAGCCAAGGGGACTGGTACTCTGGGGCCAACGTCCTGACTTTC.

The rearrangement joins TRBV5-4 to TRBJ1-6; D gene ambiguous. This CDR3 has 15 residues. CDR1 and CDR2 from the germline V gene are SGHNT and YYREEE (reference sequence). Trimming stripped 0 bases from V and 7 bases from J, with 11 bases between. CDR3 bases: TGTGCCAGCAGCTTGGGCAGTGAGGGCAATTCACCCCTCCACTTT. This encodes CASSLGSEGNSPLHF.

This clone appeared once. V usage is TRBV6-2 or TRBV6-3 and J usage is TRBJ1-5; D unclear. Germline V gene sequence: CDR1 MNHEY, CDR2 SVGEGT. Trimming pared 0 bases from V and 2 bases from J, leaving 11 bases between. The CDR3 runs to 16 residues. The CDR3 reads CASSYSPRGGNQPQHF. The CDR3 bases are TGTGCCAGCAGTTACTCCCCAAGAGGTGGCAATCAGCCCCAGCATTTT.

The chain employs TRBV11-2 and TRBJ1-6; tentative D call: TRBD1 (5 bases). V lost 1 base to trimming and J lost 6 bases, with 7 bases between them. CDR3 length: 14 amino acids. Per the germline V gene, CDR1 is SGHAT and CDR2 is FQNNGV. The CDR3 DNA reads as TGTGCCAGCAGCTTAGGACAGCCTAATTCACCCCTCCACTTT. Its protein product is CASSLGQPNSPLHF. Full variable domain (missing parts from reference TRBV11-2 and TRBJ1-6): EAGVAQSPRYKIIEKRQSVAFWCNPISGHATLYWYQQILGQGPKLLIQFQNNGVVDDSQLPKDRFSAERLKGVDSTLKIQPAKLEDSAVYLCASSLGQPNSPLHFGNGTRLTVT.

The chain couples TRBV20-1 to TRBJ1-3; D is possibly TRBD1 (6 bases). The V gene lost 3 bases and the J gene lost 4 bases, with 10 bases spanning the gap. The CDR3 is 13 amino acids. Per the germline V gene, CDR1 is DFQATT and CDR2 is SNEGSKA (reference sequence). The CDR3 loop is CSASRGSGNTIYF. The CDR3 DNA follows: TGCAGTGCTAGTAGGGGGTCCGGAAACACCATATATTTT.

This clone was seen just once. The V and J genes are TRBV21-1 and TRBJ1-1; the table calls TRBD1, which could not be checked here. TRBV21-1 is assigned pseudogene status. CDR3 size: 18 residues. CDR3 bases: TGTGCCAGCAGCACTGACAGGGCCTCTCACTTGATGAACACTGAAGCTTTCTTT. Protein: CASSTDRASHLMNTEAFF.

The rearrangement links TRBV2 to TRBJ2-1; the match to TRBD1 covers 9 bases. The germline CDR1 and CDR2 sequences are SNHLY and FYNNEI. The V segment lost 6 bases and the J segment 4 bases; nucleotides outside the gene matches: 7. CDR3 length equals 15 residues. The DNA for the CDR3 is TGTGCCAGCAGCCCCGGACAGGGGTTTTACAATGAGCAGTTCTTC. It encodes CASSPGQGFYNEQFF.

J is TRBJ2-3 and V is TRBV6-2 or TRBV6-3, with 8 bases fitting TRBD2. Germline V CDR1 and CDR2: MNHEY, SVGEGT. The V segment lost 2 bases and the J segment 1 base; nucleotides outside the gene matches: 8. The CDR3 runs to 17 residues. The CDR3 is CASSYGPGGLGTDTQYF. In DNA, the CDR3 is TGTGCCAGCAGTTACGGGCCGGGAGGGCTTGGCACAGATACGCAGTATTTT.

DNA of the CDR3: TGTGCCAGCAGTTACCCGGGACTAGCGGCCGAGCAGTACTTC. Amino acids: CASSYPGLAAEQYF. This sequence joins TRBV6-6 and TRBJ2-7; 11 bases line up with TRBD2. Looked up from germline, CDR1 is MNHNY and CDR2 is SVGAGI (reference sequence). With V trimmed by 2 bases and J by 6 bases, 3 bases remained unmatched. CDR3 size: 14 residues.

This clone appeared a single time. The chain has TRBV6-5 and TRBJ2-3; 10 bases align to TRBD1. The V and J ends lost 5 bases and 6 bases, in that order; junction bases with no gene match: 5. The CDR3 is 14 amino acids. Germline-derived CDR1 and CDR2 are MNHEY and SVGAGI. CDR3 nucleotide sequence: TGTGCCAGCAGTCGACAGGGGGCAGCGGATACGCAGTATTTT. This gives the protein CASSRQGAADTQYF.

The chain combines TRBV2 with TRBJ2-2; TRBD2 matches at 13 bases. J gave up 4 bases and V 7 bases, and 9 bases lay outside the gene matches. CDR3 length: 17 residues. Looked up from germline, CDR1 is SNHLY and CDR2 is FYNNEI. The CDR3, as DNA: TGTGCCAGCACCGGGACTAGCGGGAATCTTGGCACCGGGGAGCTGTTTTTT. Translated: CASTGTSGNLGTGELFF.

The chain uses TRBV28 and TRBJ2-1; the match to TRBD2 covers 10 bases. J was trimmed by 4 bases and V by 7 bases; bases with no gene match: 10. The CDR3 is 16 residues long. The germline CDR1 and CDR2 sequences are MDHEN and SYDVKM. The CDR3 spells CASTPTWTSGYNEQFF. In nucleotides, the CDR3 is TGTGCCAGCACCCCAACATGGACTAGCGGTTACAATGAGCAGTTCTTC. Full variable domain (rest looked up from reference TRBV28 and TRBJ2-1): DVKVTQSSRYLVKRTGEKVFLECVQDMDHENMFWYRQDPGLGLRLIYFSYDVKMKEKGDIPEGYSVSREKKERFSLILESASTNQTSMYLCASTPTWTSGYNEQFFGPGTRLTVL.

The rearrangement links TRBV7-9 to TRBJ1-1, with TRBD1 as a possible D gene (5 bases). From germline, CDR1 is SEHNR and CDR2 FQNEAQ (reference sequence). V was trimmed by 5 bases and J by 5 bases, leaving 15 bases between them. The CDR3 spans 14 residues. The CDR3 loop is CASSPTGGGTEAFF. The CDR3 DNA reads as TGTGCCAGCAGCCCCACGGGGGGTGGGACTGAAGCTTTCTTT.

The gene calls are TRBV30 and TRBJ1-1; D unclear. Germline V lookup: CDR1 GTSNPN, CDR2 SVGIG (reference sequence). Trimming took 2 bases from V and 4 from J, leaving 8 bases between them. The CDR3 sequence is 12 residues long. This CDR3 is CAWSRSGTEAFF. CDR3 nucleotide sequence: TGTGCCTGGAGTAGATCGGGCACTGAAGCTTTCTTT.

Written as DNA, the CDR3 is TGTGCCAGCAGCCCGCGGACTAGCGGGGGACCCGACGAGCAGTACTTC. Its protein product is CASSPRTSGGPDEQYF. The V and J genes are TRBV5-4 and TRBJ2-7, with 13 nucleotides matching TRBD2. CDR1 and CDR2 (germline): SGHNT, YYREEE (reference sequence). The CDR3 has 16 amino acids. J gave up 5 bases and V 4 bases, and 9 bases lay outside the gene matches.

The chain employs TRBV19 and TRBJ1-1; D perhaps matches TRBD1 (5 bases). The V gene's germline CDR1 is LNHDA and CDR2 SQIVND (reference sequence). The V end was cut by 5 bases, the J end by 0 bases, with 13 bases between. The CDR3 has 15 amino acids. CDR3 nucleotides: TGTGCCAGTAGTGAACGACAGATCATGAACACTGAAGCTTTCTTT. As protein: CASSERQIMNTEAFF.

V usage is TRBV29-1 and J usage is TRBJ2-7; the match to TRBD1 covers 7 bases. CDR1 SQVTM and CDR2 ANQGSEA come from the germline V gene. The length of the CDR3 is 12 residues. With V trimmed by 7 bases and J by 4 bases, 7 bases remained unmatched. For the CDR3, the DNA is TGCAGCGCGGAAACAGGGGTATACGAGCAGTACTTC. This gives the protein CSAETGVYEQYF.

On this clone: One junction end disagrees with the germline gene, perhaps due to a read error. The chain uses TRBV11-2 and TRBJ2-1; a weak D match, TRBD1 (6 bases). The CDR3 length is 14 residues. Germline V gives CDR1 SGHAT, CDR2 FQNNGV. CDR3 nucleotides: TGTGCCAGCGGCTTACAGGGTTCTCAAAATGAGCAGTTCTTC. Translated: CASGLQGSQNEQFF.

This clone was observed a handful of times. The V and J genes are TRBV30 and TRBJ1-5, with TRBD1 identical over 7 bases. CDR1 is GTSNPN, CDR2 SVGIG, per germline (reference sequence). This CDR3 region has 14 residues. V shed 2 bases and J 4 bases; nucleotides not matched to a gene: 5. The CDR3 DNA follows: TGTGCCTGGAGTACAGGGGTACCAAATCAGCCCCAGCATTTT. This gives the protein CAWSTGVPNQPQHF.

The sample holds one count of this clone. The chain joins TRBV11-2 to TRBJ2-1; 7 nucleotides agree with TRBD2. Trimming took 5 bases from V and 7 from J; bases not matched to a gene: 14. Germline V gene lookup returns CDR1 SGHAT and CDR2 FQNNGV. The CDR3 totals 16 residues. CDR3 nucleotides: TGTGCCAGCAGCCTAATGACTAGCCAACTGGGGAATGAGCAGTTCTTC. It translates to CASSLMTSQLGNEQFF.

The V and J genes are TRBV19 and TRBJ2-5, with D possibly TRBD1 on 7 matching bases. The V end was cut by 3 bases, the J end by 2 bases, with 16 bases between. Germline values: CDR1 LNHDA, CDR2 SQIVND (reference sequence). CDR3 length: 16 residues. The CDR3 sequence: CASSIRGAGQQETQYF. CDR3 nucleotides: TGTGCCAGTAGTATCAGGGGGGCAGGACAACAAGAGACCCAGTACTTC.

The CDR3 coding sequence is TGTGCCAGCAGCCCCCTCCGGACTAGCGGGATGCAGACCCAGTACTTC. As protein: CASSPLRTSGMQTQYF. The J gene is TRBJ2-5, the V gene TRBV3-1 (or the pseudogene TRBV3-2); 12 bases are shared with TRBD2. The V segment lost 4 bases and the J segment 6 bases; nucleotides outside the gene matches: 9. Germline V gene sequence: CDR1 LGHDT, CDR2 YNNKEL (reference sequence). The CDR3 covers 16 residues.

The CDR3 sequence: CASSQDQGMNTEAFF. The DNA for the CDR3 is TGCGCCAGCAGCCAAGACCAGGGAATGAACACTGAAGCTTTCTTT. The chain is built from TRBV4-3 and TRBJ1-1; D possibly corresponds to TRBD1 (5 bases). This CDR3 has 15 amino acids. Trimming left V 0 bases short and J 0 bases short, with 8 bases between. Germline V CDR1 and CDR2: LGHNA, YSLEER.

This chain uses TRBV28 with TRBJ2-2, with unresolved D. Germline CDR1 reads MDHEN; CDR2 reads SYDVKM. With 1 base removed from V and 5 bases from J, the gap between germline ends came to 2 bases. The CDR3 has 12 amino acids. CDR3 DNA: TGTGCCAGCAGTTTATTAACCGGGGAGCTGTTTTTT. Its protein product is CASSLLTGELFF. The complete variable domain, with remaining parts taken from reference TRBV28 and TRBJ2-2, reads DVKVTQSSRYLVKRTGEKVFLECVQDMDHENMFWYRQDPGLGLRLIYFSYDVKMKEKGDIPEGYSVSREKKERFSLILESASTNQTSMYLCASSLLTGELFFGEGSRLTVL.

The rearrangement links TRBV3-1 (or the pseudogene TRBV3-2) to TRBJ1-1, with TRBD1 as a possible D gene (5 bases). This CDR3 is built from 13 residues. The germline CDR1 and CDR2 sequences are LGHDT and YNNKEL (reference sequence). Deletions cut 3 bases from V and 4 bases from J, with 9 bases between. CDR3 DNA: TGTGCCAGCAGCCAGGGGCCTGCCACTGAAGCTTTCTTT. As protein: CASSQGPATEAFF.

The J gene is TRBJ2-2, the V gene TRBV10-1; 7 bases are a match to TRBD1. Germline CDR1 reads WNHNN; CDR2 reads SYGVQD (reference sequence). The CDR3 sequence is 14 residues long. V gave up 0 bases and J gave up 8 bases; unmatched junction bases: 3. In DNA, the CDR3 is TGCGCCAGCAGTGAGTCTAGGGGGCAAGGGGAGCTGTTTTTT. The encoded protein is CASSESRGQGELFF.